A selection of T cell receptor beta chains follows, all from one sample in a study of breast tumors, draining lymph nodes, adjacent tissues. TCRdb analysed the multiplex PCR reads with MiXCR anew, one entry per CDR3 protein. Found here are 83,000 or so distinct CDR3 sequences, about 20% of them singletons; the top ten hold around 2.5%. Sequencing input: axillary lymph node tissue. These receptors all stem from a female donor with breast cancer. Some clones in this sample may be carry-over from other donors' samples. CDR3s leave out the opening cysteine and the closing phenylalanine or tryptophan. The order of the fields is CDR3 protein, V gene, J gene, D gene. D genes are given only for firm matches.

ASRYGGSSSTDTQY,TRBV5-1,TRBJ2-3,NA
ASSFGTDTQY,TRBV7-2,TRBJ2-3,NA
ASMYPDGYT,TRBV6-2/TRBV6-3,TRBJ1-2,NA
ASSPSEIYEQY,TRBV6-2/TRBV6-3,TRBJ2-7,NA
ASRRDRGRNTIY,TRBV6-1,TRBJ1-3,TRBD1
AWSGRLLDTQY,TRBV30,TRBJ2-3,NA
ASSYGTSGGGGREQF,TRBV6-2/TRBV6-3,TRBJ2-1,TRBD2
ASSSSGTGKTYEQY,TRBV5-1,TRBJ2-7,TRBD1
ASSPGQGIYGYT,TRBV7-9,TRBJ1-2,TRBD1
AWTQSGRARETQY,TRBV30,TRBJ2-5,TRBD2
ASSEQLSNQPQH,TRBV2,TRBJ1-5,NA
SASETADTQY,TRBV20-1,TRBJ2-3,NA
ASRGTPISGANVLT,TRBV6-5,TRBJ2-6,NA
ASSLDPTNEKLF,TRBV5-1,TRBJ1-4,NA
ASSLGWGTGANVLT,TRBV13,TRBJ2-6,NA
SVGMKQF,TRBV29-1,TRBJ2-1,NA
ASTLPTGPAHTQY,TRBV6-5,TRBJ2-3,NA
ASSPWTSGFADTQY,TRBV7-9,TRBJ2-3,TRBD2
ASSLCVSLAGETQY,TRBV3-2,TRBJ2-5,NA
ASSHRTSGSYEQY,TRBV7-7,TRBJ2-7,TRBD2
ASRAGAGYSPLH,TRBV28,TRBJ1-6,NA
ASSLRSPDTQY,TRBV12-3/TRBV12-4,TRBJ2-3,NA
ASSQAPGQGVEQY,TRBV4-1,TRBJ2-7,TRBD1
ASSLRSSYNSPLH,TRBV11-2,TRBJ1-6,NA
ASSQDRTGGLYGYT,TRBV4-3,TRBJ1-2,TRBD1
ASRRKPSRDRGPYHEQY,TRBV6-4,TRBJ2-7,TRBD1
ASSVSASLGGYT,TRBV12-3/TRBV12-4,TRBJ1-2,NA
SVLSGRGTDTQY,TRBV20-1,TRBJ2-3,TRBD2
ASSDYGVFIGNQPQH,TRBV2,TRBJ1-5,NA
SARDNGYT,TRBV20-1,TRBJ1-2,NA
SVVASSTWSYEQY,TRBV29-1,TRBJ2-7,NA
ARSKVGTSVSSYNEQS,TRBV5-1,TRBJ2-1,TRBD2
SAGRRDYADTQY,TRBV20-1,TRBJ2-3,NA
ASSLARAGALNEQF,TRBV7-9,TRBJ2-1,TRBD2
ASSPGSLAKNIQY,TRBV11-3,TRBJ2-4,NA
SARDLLARVGSPLH,TRBV20-1,TRBJ1-6,NA
SVVPAGLAQETQY,TRBV29-1,TRBJ2-5,TRBD2
ASSDPGQLSTDTQY,TRBV2,TRBJ2-3,TRBD1
ASSPRISLGQETQY,TRBV9,TRBJ2-5,NA
ASSLGAPTPTDTQY,TRBV7-2,TRBJ2-3,NA